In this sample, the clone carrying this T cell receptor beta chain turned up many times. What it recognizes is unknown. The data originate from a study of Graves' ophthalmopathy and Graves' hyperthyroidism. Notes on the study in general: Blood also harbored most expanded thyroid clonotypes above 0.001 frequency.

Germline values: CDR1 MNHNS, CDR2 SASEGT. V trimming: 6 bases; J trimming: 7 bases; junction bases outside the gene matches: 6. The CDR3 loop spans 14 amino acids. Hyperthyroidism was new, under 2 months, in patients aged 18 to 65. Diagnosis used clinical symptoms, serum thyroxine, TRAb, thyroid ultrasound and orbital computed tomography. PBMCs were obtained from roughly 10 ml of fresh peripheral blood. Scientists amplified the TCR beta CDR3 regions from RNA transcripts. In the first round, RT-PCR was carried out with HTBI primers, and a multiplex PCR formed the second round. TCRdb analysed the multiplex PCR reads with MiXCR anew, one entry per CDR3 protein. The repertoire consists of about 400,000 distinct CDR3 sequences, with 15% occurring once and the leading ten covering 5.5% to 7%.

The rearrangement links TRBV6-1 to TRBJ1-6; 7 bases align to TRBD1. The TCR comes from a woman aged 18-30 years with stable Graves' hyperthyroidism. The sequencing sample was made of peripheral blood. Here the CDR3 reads CASRTGQRNSPLHF. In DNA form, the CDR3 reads TGTGCCAGCAGGACAGGGCAGAGAAATTCACCCCTCCACTTT.